This T cell receptor beta chain was sequenced for a study of cytomegalovirus exposure and HLA in healthy donors. Separate from the approximately 670-subject first cohort, the roughly 120-subject validation cohort was the one that the donors belonged to. Sequencing was performed with immunoSEQ multiplex PCR; in TCRdb, only in-frame clones are kept and a portion is missing. The sample consists of roughly 75,000 clones, about 82% of them appearing once. The CDR3 runs to 13 residues. Germline V gene data show CDR1 as WSHSY and CDR2 as SAAADI. V dropped 4 bases and J dropped 3 bases, with 10 bases sitting between them. Notes on the study in general: TCR sequences were mostly rare, though some public TCRs occurred in many donors. Three chains linked to CMV were shown in vitro to be specific for CMV antigens. The investigators catalogued 150 to 200 TCR beta chains as cytomegalovirus-associated.

This clone was seen a handful of times. Its antigen remains unknown. What was sequenced was PBMCs. This sequence originates from a man younger than 45 in good health and CMV-seronegative. V usage is TRBV10-2 and J usage is TRBJ2-7; possibly TRBD1 for D (5 bases). The CDR3 spells CASSADSYYEQYF. Written as DNA, the CDR3 is TGCGCCAGCAGTGCAGACAGTTACTACGAGCAGTACTTC.